The present T cell receptor (beta chain) was sequenced within a study of CXCR3-negative and CXCR3-positive naive CD8 T cells. CDR3 length: 15 amino acids. Germline CDR1 DFQATT, CDR2 SNEGSKA (reference sequence). The authors prepared UMI-labeled TRB cDNA libraries by 5' RACE. TCRdb re-called the 5' RACE reads and gives one entry per CDR3 protein, without DNA. The clone table shows fewer than 55,000 distinct CDR3 sequences, with the ten largest holding less than 1.6%. Comment on this clonotype: Its specificity is unknown.

Study-level findings and limits: Similar TRBV-TRBJ usage was seen in naive cells (both CXCR3-negative and CXCR3-positive), but memory cells differed. Diversity ran similarly high across both naive subsets but far lower in memory CD8+ cells. Compared with CXCR3-negative naive cells, CXCR3-positive naive cells showed more hydrophobic TRB CDR3s.

The TCR was taken from a human donor in good health. Some clones in this sample may be carry-over from other donors' samples. The material sequenced was naive CXCR3- CD8+ T cells from blood. Regarding subset: CD45RO-CCR7+CD27+CD95- naive CD8+ T cells lacking CXCR3 (TNR3-). The V call is TRBV20-1, the J call TRBJ2-7; the D call of TRBD2 rests on TCRdb alone, since no DNA is present to check it. The CDR3 protein is CSARPTSGLSYEQYF.